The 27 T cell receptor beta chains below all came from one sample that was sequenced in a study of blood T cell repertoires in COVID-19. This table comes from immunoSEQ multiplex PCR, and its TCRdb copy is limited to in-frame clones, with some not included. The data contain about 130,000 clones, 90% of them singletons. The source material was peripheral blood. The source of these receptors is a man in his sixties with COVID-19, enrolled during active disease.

The CDR3 sequence is CASSEQTGGPTDTQYF. CDR3 DNA sequence: TGCGCCAGCAGTGAGCAAACAGGGGGTCCCACAGATACGCAGTATTTT. V gene TRBV10-2 combines with J gene TRBJ2-3; TRBD1 agrees at 8 bases. J lost 2 bases, V lost 2 bases, and 6 bases had no gene match. The CDR3 consists of 16 residues. CDR1 is WSHSY, CDR2 SAAADI, per germline.

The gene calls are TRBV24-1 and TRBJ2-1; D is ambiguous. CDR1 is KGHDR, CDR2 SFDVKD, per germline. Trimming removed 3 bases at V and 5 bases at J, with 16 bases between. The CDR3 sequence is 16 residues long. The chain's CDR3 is CATSDPTTVGDNEQFF. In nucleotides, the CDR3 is TGTGCCACCAGTGATCCAACAACCGTCGGAGACAATGAGCAGTTCTTC.

The CDR3 reads CATSTDRGTEAFF. Here the CDR3 DNA reads TGTGCCACCAGTACAGACAGAGGTACTGAAGCTTTCTTT. This sequence joins TRBV15 and TRBJ1-1; D perhaps matches TRBD1 (5 bases). CDR1 is LNHNV and CDR2 is YYDKDF in the germline V gene (reference sequence). V lost 6 bases and J 5 bases, leaving 13 bases between the germline ends. The CDR3 length is 13 residues.

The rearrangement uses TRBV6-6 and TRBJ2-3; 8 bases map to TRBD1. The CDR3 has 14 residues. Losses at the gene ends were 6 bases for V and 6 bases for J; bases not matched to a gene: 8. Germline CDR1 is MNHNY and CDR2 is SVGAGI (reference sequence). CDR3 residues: CASSPERQGDTQYF. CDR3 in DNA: TGTGCCAGCAGCCCGGAAAGACAGGGGGATACGCAGTATTTT.

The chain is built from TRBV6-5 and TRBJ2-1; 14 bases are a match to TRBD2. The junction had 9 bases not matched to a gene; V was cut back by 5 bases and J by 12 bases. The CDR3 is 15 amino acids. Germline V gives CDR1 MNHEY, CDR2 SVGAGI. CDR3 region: CASSRLAGGPSGQFF. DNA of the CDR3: TGTGCCAGCAGTAGACTAGCGGGAGGGCCATCGGGGCAGTTCTTC.

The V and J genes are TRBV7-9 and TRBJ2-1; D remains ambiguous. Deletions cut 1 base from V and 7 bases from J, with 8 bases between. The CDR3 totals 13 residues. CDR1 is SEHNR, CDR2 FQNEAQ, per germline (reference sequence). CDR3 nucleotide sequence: TGTGCCAGCAGCTTAGGAGTAATTAATGAGCAGTTCTTC. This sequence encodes CASSLGVINEQFF.

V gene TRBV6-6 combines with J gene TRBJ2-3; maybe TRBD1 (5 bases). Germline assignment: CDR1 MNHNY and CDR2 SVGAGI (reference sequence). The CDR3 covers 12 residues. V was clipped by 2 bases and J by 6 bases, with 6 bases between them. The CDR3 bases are TGTGCCAGCAGTTACCAGGGTGATACGCAGTATTTT. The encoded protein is CASSYQGDTQYF.

The CDR3 DNA follows: TGTGCCACCAGCAGCAGTAACTATGGCTACACCTTC. It specifies CATSSSNYGYTF. The chain combines TRBV15 with TRBJ1-2, with no clear D. V was clipped by 3 bases and J by 1 base, with 3 bases between them. This CDR3 is built from 12 residues. Germline V gene sequence: CDR1 LNHNV, CDR2 YYDKDF (reference sequence).

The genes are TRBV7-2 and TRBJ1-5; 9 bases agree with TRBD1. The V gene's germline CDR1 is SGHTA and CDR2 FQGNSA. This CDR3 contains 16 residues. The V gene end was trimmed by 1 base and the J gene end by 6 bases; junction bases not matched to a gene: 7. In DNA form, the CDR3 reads TGTGCCAGCAGCTTAGATGCTGGACAGGGGAGTCAGCCCCAGCATTTT. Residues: CASSLDAGQGSQPQHF. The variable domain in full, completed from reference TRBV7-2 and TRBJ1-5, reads GAGVSQSPSNKVTEKGKDVELRCDPISGHTALYWYRQSLGQGLEFLIYFQGNSAPDKSGLPSDRFSAERTGGSVSTLTIQRTQQEDSAVYLCASSLDAGQGSQPQHFGDGTRLSIL.

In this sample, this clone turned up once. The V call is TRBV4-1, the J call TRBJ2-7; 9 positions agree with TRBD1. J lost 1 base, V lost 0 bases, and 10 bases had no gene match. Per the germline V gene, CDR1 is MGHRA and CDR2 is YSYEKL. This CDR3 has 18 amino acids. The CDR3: CASSQDPSGTGTSYEQYF. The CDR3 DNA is TGCGCCAGCAGCCAAGACCCCTCCGGGACAGGGACATCCTACGAGCAGTACTTC.

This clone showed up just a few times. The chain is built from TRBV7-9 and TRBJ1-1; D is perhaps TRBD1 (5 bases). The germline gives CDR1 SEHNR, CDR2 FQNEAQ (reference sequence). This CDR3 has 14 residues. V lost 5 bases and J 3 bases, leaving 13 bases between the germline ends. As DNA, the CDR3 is TGTGCCAGCAGCCCCTGGGGGGTAGACACTGAAGCTTTCTTT. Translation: CASSPWGVDTEAFF.

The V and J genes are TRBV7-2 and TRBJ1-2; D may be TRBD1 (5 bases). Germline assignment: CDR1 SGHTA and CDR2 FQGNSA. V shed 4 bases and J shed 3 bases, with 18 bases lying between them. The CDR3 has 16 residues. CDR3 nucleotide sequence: TGTGCCAGCAGCTCCGGGAGTCTCAGGGCGTACTATGGCTACACCTTC. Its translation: CASSSGSLRAYYGYTF.

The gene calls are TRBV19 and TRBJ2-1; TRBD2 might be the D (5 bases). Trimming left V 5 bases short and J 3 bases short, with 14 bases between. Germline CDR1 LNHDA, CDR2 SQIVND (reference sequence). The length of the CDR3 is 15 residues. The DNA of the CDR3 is TGTGCCAGTAGTCACCGGGATCCACTCTACAATGAGCAGTTCTTC. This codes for CASSHRDPLYNEQFF.

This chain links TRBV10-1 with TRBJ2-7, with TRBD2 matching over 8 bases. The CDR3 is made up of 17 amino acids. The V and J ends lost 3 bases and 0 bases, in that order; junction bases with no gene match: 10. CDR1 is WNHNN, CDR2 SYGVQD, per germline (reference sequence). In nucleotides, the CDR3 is TGCGCCAGCAGTGACCGTTCGACTAGCGAAAGCTCCTACGAGCAGTACTTC. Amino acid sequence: CASSDRSTSESSYEQYF.

DNA of the CDR3: TGCGCCAGCAGCACCGGACAGGGCCTTTATGGCTACACCTTC. Protein product: CASSTGQGLYGYTF. The chain uses TRBV5-1 and TRBJ1-2, with 8 bases fitting TRBD1. Germline lookup yields CDR1 SGHRS and CDR2 YFSETQ. J lost 5 bases, V lost 4 bases, and 7 bases had no gene match. The CDR3 is 14 amino acids.

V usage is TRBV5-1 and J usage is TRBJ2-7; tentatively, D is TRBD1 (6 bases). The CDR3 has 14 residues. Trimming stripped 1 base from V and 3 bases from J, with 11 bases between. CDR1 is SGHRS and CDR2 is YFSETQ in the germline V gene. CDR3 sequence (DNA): TGCGCCAGCAGCTTGTCAGGACAGCACTACGAGCAGTACTTC. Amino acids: CASSLSGQHYEQYF.

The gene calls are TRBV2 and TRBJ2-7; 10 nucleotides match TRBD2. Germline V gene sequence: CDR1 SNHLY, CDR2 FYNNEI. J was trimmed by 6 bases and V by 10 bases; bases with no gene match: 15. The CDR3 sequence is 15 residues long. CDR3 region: CATQIGLAGVGEQYF. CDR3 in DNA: TGTGCCACCCAGATTGGGCTAGCGGGAGTCGGCGAGCAGTACTTC. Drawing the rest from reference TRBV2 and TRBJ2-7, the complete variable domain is EPEVTQTPSHQVTQMGQEVILRCVPISNHLYFYWYRQILGQKVEFLVSFYNNEISEKSEIFDDQFSVERPDGSNFTLKIRSTKLEDSAMYFCATQIGLAGVGEQYFGPGTRLTVT.

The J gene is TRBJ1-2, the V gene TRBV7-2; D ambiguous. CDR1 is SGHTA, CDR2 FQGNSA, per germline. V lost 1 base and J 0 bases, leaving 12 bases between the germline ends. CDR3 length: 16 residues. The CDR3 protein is CASSLVLGKTNYGYTF. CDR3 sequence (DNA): TGTGCCAGCAGCTTAGTTCTCGGGAAAACTAACTATGGCTACACCTTC.

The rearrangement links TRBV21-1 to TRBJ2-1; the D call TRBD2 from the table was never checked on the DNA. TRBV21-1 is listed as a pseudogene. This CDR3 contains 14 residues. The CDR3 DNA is TGTGCCAGCATGGGGCTAGCGGGAGTGAATGAGCAGTTCTTC. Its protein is CASMGLAGVNEQFF.

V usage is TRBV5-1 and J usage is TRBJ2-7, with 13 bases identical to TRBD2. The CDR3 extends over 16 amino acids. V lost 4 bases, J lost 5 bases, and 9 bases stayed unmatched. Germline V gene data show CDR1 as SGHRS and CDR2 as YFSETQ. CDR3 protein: CASSTGGLAGEDEQYF. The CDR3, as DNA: TGCGCCAGCAGCACGGGAGGACTAGCGGGAGAAGACGAGCAGTACTTC.

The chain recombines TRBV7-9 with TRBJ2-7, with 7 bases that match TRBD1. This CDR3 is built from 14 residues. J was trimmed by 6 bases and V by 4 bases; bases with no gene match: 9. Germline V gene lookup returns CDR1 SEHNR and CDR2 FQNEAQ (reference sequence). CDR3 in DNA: TGTGCCAGCAGCTACCGACAGGGCTCCGGCGAGCAGTACTTC. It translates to CASSYRQGSGEQYF.

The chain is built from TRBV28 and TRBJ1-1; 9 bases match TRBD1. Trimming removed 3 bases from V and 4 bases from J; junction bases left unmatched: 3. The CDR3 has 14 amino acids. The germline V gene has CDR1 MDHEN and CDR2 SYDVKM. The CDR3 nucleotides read TGTGCCAGCAGTTTGGGACAGGGCGGCACTGAAGCTTTCTTT. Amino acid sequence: CASSLGQGGTEAFF.

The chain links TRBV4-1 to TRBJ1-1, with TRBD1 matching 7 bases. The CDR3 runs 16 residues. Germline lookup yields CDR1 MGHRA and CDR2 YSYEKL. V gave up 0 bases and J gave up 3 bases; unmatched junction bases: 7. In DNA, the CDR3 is TGCGCCAGCAGCCAAGAAAGCGGTGGACAGGACACTGAAGCTTTCTTT. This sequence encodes CASSQESGGQDTEAFF.

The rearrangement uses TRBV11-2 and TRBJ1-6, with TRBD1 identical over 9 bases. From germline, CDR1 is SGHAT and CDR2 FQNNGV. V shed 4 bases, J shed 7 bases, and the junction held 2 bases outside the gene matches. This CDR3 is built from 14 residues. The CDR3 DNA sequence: TGTGCCAGCAGCTCGGGACAGGGCAATTCACCCCTCCACTTT. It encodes CASSSGQGNSPLHF. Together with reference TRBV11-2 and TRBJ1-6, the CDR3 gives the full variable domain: EAGVAQSPRYKIIEKRQSVAFWCNPISGHATLYWYQQILGQGPKLLIQFQNNGVVDDSQLPKDRFSAERLKGVDSTLKIQPAKLEDSAVYLCASSSGQGNSPLHFGNGTRLTVT.

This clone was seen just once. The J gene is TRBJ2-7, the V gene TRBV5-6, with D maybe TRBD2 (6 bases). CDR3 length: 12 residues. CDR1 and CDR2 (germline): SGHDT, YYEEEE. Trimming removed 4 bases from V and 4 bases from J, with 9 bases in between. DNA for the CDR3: TGTGCCAGCAGCGCGGAGGGTTACGAGCAGTACTTC. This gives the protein CASSAEGYEQYF.

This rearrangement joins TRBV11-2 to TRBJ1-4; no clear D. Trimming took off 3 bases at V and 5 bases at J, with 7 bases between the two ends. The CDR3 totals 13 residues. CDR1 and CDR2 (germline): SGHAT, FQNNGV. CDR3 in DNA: TGTGCCAGCAGCTTGTCCCTGAATGAAAAACTGTTTTTT. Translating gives CASSLSLNEKLFF.

The CDR3 region has the DNA TGTGCCAGCAGCGTAGCCGAGGGTGGGAATGAGCAGTTCTTC. Translated: CASSVAEGGNEQFF. The chain has TRBV9 and TRBJ2-1, with D maybe TRBD2 (5 bases). This CDR3 comprises 14 residues. Germline loops: CDR1 SGDLS, CDR2 YYNGEE. V gave up 0 bases and J gave up 7 bases, with 11 bases separating them.